The 9 T cell receptor beta chains presented below share a single source sample, sequenced in a study of cytomegalovirus exposure and HLA in healthy donors (dated by TCRdb to the late 2010s). The library was made by the immunoSEQ multiplex PCR assay. A mixture of 60 forward primers for TCR Vbeta segments and 13 reverse primers for TCR Jbeta segments was used in the multiplex PCR. In its TCRdb copy, this immuneACCESS table keeps in-frame sequences only and misses some clones. Where compared with another copy, unresolved V genes explain less than half of these, and the others have no known cause. The table for this sample lists about 130,000 clones; approximately 72% of them were counted only once. About 3% of the sample is held by the ten biggest clonotypes. Sample: PBMCs. Every receptor here comes from a human donor in good health.

The chain is built from TRBV19 and TRBJ2-1; D perhaps matches TRBD1 (6 bases). Trimming pared 7 bases from V and 9 bases from J, leaving 22 bases between. This CDR3 is 15 amino acids long. Germline values: CDR1 LNHDA, CDR2 SQIVND (reference sequence). In DNA form, the CDR3 reads TGTGCCAGTAACCAGGGGCGCTTCGGATCACGTGAGCAGTTCTTC. Residues: CASNQGRFGSREQFF.

The genes are TRBV14 and TRBJ2-7, with D maybe TRBD1 (5 bases). Trimming took 0 bases from V and 2 from J, leaving 11 bases between them. This CDR3 is 15 amino acids long. Germline CDR1 SGHDN, CDR2 FVKESK. DNA for the CDR3: TGTGCCAGCAGCCAAGAGAGACAGAGACCCTACGAGCAGTACTTC. It yields the protein CASSQERQRPYEQYF. The full variable domain, in which reference TRBV14 and TRBJ2-7 provide the parts outside the CDR3, is EAGVTQFPSHSVIEKGQTVTLRCDPISGHDNLYWYRRVMGKEIKFLLHFVKESKQDESGMPNNRFLAERTGGTYSTLKVQPAELEDSGVYFCASSQERQRPYEQYFGPGTRLTVT.

The chain joins TRBV2 to TRBJ2-7; 8 positions match TRBD2. The CDR3 sequence is 14 residues long. The V segment lost 6 bases and the J segment 2 bases; nucleotides outside the gene matches: 6. Germline assignment: CDR1 SNHLY and CDR2 FYNNEI. CDR3 bases: TGTGCCAGCAGGGCCGGGACTAGTCCCTACGAGCAGTACTTC. It specifies CASRAGTSPYEQYF.

The chain combines TRBV6-4 with TRBJ1-2, with 8 bases aligning to TRBD1. The V segment lost 8 bases and the J segment 6 bases; nucleotides outside the gene matches: 8. CDR3 length: 13 amino acids. Germline values: CDR1 MRHNA, CDR2 SNTAGT. The CDR3 sequence: CASPTGGVHGYTF. CDR3 DNA: TGTGCCAGCCCAACAGGGGGAGTGCATGGCTACACCTTC.

This clone was observed a handful of times. The J gene is TRBJ2-7, the V gene TRBV28; 10 bases fit TRBD2. V gave up 6 bases and J gave up 6 bases; unmatched junction bases: 8. The CDR3 has 14 amino acids. CDR1 is MDHEN, CDR2 SYDVKM, per germline. The CDR3 loop is CASRPGLAFGEQYF. In nucleotides, the CDR3 is TGTGCCAGCAGACCGGGACTAGCGTTTGGCGAGCAGTACTTC.

The table lists this clone with a few counts. Other DNA sequences in this sample translate to the same CDR3. This chain connects TRBV6-4 to TRBJ2-1; 7 bases match TRBD1. Trimming took 5 bases from V and 0 from J; bases not matched to a gene: 4. The length of the CDR3 is 15 residues. The germline V gene has CDR1 MRHNA and CDR2 SNTAGT. CDR3 amino acids: CASSMGQSSYNEQFF. CDR3 sequence (DNA): TGTGCCAGCAGTATGGGACAGAGCTCCTACAATGAGCAGTTCTTC.

The gene calls are TRBV7-2 and TRBJ1-3; 11 positions agree with TRBD1. This CDR3 comprises 17 residues. The trim removed 4 bases at V and 3 bases at J, leaving 8 bases unmatched. Germline V gene lookup returns CDR1 SGHTA and CDR2 FQGNSA. The CDR3 is CASSSPRTGGGGNTIYF. The CDR3 coding sequence is TGTGCCAGCAGCTCGCCACGGACAGGGGGCGGTGGAAACACCATATATTTT.

Of note for this clone: One end of the junction fails to match germline, which may point to a read error. This chain connects TRBV7-7 to TRBJ2-1; no reliable D call. This CDR3 contains 15 residues. From germline, CDR1 is SSHAT and CDR2 FNYEAQ (reference sequence). The CDR3 region has the DNA TGTGCTAGCAGCCGCGACACCGTCTCCTACAATGAGCAGTTCTTC. Amino acids: CASSRDTVSYNEQFF.

To note about this clone: A junction end diverges from the germline sequence, so it may reflect a read error. The V gene is TRBV5-6, the J gene TRBJ2-3; 7 positions match TRBD1. This CDR3 is built from 14 residues. Germline V gene lookup returns CDR1 SGHDT and CDR2 YYEEEE. CDR3 DNA: TGTGCCAGCAGCTTGCGTGTGACAGGGTCCCGTCGGGATTTT. This encodes CASSLRVTGSRRDF.